Listed here are 20 T cell receptor beta chains from one sample, sequenced in a study of response to subunit inactivated influenza vaccine. MiXCR, applied by TCRdb to the RT-PCR reads, yields one record per CDR3 protein. The profile shows hundreds of thousands of distinct CDR3 sequences, 14% of them singletons. This specimen was PBMCs from blood, taken 14 to 15 days before vaccination. These receptors came from a man aged 45-65 years who received an inactivated influenza vaccine.

This clonotype was recorded a few times. J is TRBJ2-2 and V is TRBV4-3; the match to TRBD2 covers 11 bases. Germline values: CDR1 LGHNA, CDR2 YSLEER. With V trimmed by 4 bases and J by 15 bases, 10 bases remained unmatched. The CDR3 length is 14 residues. In nucleotides, the CDR3 is TGCGCCAGCAGCCCCACCCGAACTAGCGGGAGTTTGTTTTTT. Amino acid sequence: CASSPTRTSGSLFF.

This sequence joins TRBV7-2 and TRBJ2-2; D is unresolved. Germline V gene sequence: CDR1 SGHTA, CDR2 FQGNSA. The CDR3 is 13 amino acids. Trimming stripped 5 bases from V and 7 bases from J, with 11 bases between. CDR3 protein: CASSRDWYGELFF. The CDR3 nucleotides read TGTGCCAGCAGCCGAGACTGGTACGGGGAGCTGTTTTTT.

There are many counts of this clonotype. V is TRBV4-3 and J is TRBJ2-2; D is ambiguous. This CDR3 has 14 amino acids. V was shortened by 4 bases and J by 3 bases, with 9 bases between the two germline ends. Germline CDR1 and CDR2: LGHNA and YSLEER. CDR3 loop: CASSPELHTGELFF. CDR3 coding DNA: TGCGCCAGCAGCCCGGAGTTACACACCGGGGAGCTGTTTTTT.

The CDR3 DNA reads TGTGCCAGCAGCCCAGGGTCCCTGGGGACAGATACGCAGTATTTT. Its protein product is CASSPGSLGTDTQYF. J is TRBJ2-3 and V is TRBV28; maybe TRBD1 (5 bases). The V and J ends lost 6 bases and 3 bases respectively, with 16 bases between them. This CDR3 has 15 amino acids. CDR1 and CDR2 from the germline V gene are MDHEN and SYDVKM.

The chain uses TRBV5-1 and TRBJ1-2; D ambiguous. The CDR3 sequence is 10 residues long. CDR1 SGHRS and CDR2 YFSETQ come from the germline V gene. V was shortened by 2 bases and J by 13 bases, with 9 bases between the two germline ends. The CDR3 spells CASSFPDGTF. The CDR3 DNA sequence: TGCGCCAGCAGCTTCCCCGACGGCACCTTC.

V gene TRBV7-9 combines with J gene TRBJ2-7; 7 bases match TRBD2. The CDR3 runs to 15 residues. Per the germline V gene, CDR1 is SEHNR and CDR2 is FQNEAQ (reference sequence). The ends lost 10 bases at V and 4 bases at J; junction bases unmatched: 16. In DNA form, the CDR3 reads TGTGCCATCACAACTGGGACTACCTTTGGATACGAGCAGTACTTC. Protein product: CAITTGTTFGYEQYF.

This clonotype has only a few counts. This chain links TRBV12-3 or TRBV12-4 with TRBJ2-7; 9 bases agree with TRBD1. The V segment lost 0 bases and the J segment 1 base; nucleotides outside the gene matches: 7. CDR3 length: 17 amino acids. CDR3 amino acids: CASSLAVGGQGSYEQYF. In DNA, the CDR3 is TGTGCCAGCAGTTTAGCAGTGGGGGGACAGGGATCCTACGAGCAGTACTTC.

This clonotype came up many times. The rearrangement joins TRBV10-2 to TRBJ2-7; a possible D gene is TRBD2 (7 bases). The germline V and J ends were trimmed by 4 bases and 6 bases, with 22 bases remaining between them. CDR1 and CDR2 from the germline V gene are WSHSY and SAAADI. This CDR3 is built from 16 residues. The CDR3 bases are TGCGCCAGCAGTGTGGTTGGGGGCGGGAGAGCGGTCGAGCAGTACTTC. Its protein is CASSVVGGGRAVEQYF.

This clonotype was found a few times. V and J are TRBV30 and TRBJ2-1; no definite D call. The CDR3 runs to 13 residues. Germline V gene lookup returns CDR1 GTSNPN and CDR2 SVGIG (reference sequence). The V end was cut by 4 bases, the J end by 0 bases, with 7 bases between. The CDR3 DNA follows: TGTGCCTGGAACCCAGGCTCCTACAATGAGCAGTTCTTC. Its protein product is CAWNPGSYNEQFF.

This sequence joins TRBV6-1 and TRBJ2-5; TRBD1 matches at 7 bases. Germline CDR1 is MNHNS and CDR2 is SASEGT. This CDR3 is built from 14 residues. The J segment lost 4 bases and the V segment lost 6 bases, leaving 8 bases of the junction unmatched. The CDR3 nucleotides read TGTGCCAGCAGCGAAACAGCAGGGGGAGAGACCCAGTACTTC. Amino acid sequence: CASSETAGGETQYF.

This clonotype was picked up many times. The DNA for the CDR3 is TGTGCCAGCAGCCCAGGGACAGGCGGAAACACCATATATTTT. It translates to CASSPGTGGNTIYF. The chain combines TRBV3-1 with TRBJ1-3, with TRBD1 identical over 8 bases. Germline V gives CDR1 LGHDT, CDR2 YNNKEL (reference sequence). The V gene end was trimmed by 4 bases and the J gene end by 4 bases; junction bases not matched to a gene: 3. CDR3 size: 14 residues.

This clonotype appeared a few times. J is TRBJ1-3 and V is TRBV10-3; D is unclear. CDR1 is ENHRY, CDR2 SYGVKD, per germline. Deletions cut 3 bases from V and 4 bases from J, with 10 bases between. The CDR3 covers 14 residues. Written as DNA, the CDR3 is TGTGCCATCAGTGATAGTCTGGGAGGAAACACCATATATTTT. Translating it yields CAISDSLGGNTIYF.

The V gene is TRBV5-1, the J gene TRBJ1-1; D gene ambiguous. Germline values: CDR1 SGHRS, CDR2 YFSETQ. This CDR3 comprises 14 residues. Trimming pared 1 base from V and 1 base from J, leaving 8 bases between. The CDR3 DNA reads as TGCGCCAGCAGCTTGTCCTCTACGAACACTGAAGCTTTCTTT. Translation gives CASSLSSTNTEAFF.

The chain links TRBV28 to TRBJ2-2; TRBD1 agrees at 12 bases. There are 16 residues in the CDR3. V lost 6 bases and J lost 7; bases outside the gene matches: 9. The V gene's germline CDR1 is MDHEN and CDR2 SYDVKM. CDR3 bases: TGTGCCAGCAGATCGGGACAGGGGGCGTCATACGGGGAGCTGTTTTTT. Its translation: CASRSGQGASYGELFF.

This clonotype was observed many times. The junction does not match germline at one end; this may be a read error. The chain links TRBV6-1 to TRBJ2-7; TRBD1 is a possible D gene (6 bases). Germline assignment: CDR1 MNHNS and CDR2 SASEGT. This CDR3 has 13 residues. CDR3 sequence: CASGRDIKNLRAF. CDR3 coding DNA: TGTGCCAGCGGCCGGGACATAAAAAACTTGCGGGCCTTC.

This clonotype was observed a few times. The J gene is TRBJ2-7, the V gene TRBV30; no clear D. Trimming took off 1 base at V and 4 bases at J, with 14 bases between the two ends. Per the germline V gene, CDR1 is GTSNPN and CDR2 is SVGIG (reference sequence). The CDR3 runs to 14 residues. The CDR3 DNA sequence: TGTGCCTGGAGTGACGGGCCCCCGCCTTACGAGCAGTACTTC. This sequence encodes CAWSDGPPPYEQYF.

This clonotype was seen a few times. The chain carries TRBV4-3 and TRBJ1-3; D perhaps matches TRBD1 (5 bases). V gave up 0 bases and J gave up 6 bases, with 9 bases separating them. The germline gives CDR1 LGHNA, CDR2 YSLEER. CDR3 size: 14 residues. Written as DNA, the CDR3 is TGCGCCAGCAGCCAAGACTGGGGGGAAAACACCATATATTTT. Its translation is CASSQDWGENTIYF.

This sequence joins TRBV12-3 or TRBV12-4 and TRBJ1-6; weak D call: TRBD1 (6 bases). Trimming took off 6 bases at V and 5 bases at J, with 14 bases between the two ends. The CDR3 runs to 15 residues. The DNA for the CDR3 is TGTGCCAGCAGAACCACAGGGAGTAATAATTCACCCCTCCACTTT. Its translation is CASRTTGSNNSPLHF.

This clonotype was seen a few times. This sequence joins TRBV24-1 and TRBJ2-5; tentatively, D is TRBD2 (6 bases). The germline V gene has CDR1 KGHDR and CDR2 SFDVKD. Trimming removed 5 bases at V and 1 base at J, with 10 bases between. This CDR3 is 14 amino acids long. The CDR3 sequence: CATSGGGSQETQYF. The CDR3 region has the DNA TGTGCCACCAGTGGTGGAGGGAGCCAAGAGACCCAGTACTTC.

This clonotype has just one count. A much larger clonotype is one base distant, so this may be a read error. Likely a read error: the CDR3 ends without its conserved phenylalanine or tryptophan. The chain is built from TRBV20-1 and TRBJ2-7; the D is unclear. Trimming shortened V by 0 bases and J by 4 bases, and 13 bases separated the two germline ends. The CDR3 runs 14 residues. The germline CDR1 and CDR2 sequences are DFQATT and SNEGSKA (reference sequence). CDR3 residues: CSAREGRRIYEQYL. In DNA form, the CDR3 reads TGCAGTGCTAGAGAGGGCCGCCGGATTTACGAGCAGTACCTC.